Below, 28 T cell receptor beta chains from the same sample are listed, as sequenced in a study of cytomegalovirus exposure and HLA in healthy donors. Primers: 60 Vbeta forward and 13 Jbeta reverse. Repertoires were generated with immunoSEQ multiplex PCR, while TCRdb's copy carries only in-frame clones and drops some. The sample consists of 120,000 or so clones, about 80% of them appearing once. The material sequenced was PBMCs. These receptors originate from a male donor in good health and CMV-seronegative.

The V call is TRBV6-1, the J call TRBJ1-5; D is unclear. Germline assignment: CDR1 MNHNS and CDR2 SASEGT. The V gene lost 5 bases and the J gene lost 1 base, with 12 bases spanning the gap. The CDR3 spans 15 residues. CDR3 loop: CASSLAILSNQPQHF. The CDR3, as DNA: TGTGCCAGCAGTCTGGCTATACTAAGCAATCAGCCCCAGCATTTT.

This chain uses TRBV4-1 with TRBJ2-1, with D maybe TRBD2 (6 bases). This CDR3 has 17 amino acids. Germline CDR1 MGHRA, CDR2 YSYEKL. V gave up 1 base and J gave up 7 bases, with 20 bases separating them. Written as DNA, the CDR3 is TGCGCCAGCAGCCAAGTTTGGGTCGGGAGTGGAGGTAATGAGCAGTTCTTC. Its translation: CASSQVWVGSGGNEQFF.

This chain uses TRBV5-5 with TRBJ1-2, with TRBD1 matching over 10 bases. CDR1 and CDR2 from the germline V gene are SGHKS and YYEKEE (reference sequence). Unmatched junction bases numbered 3, after V lost 2 bases and J lost 2 bases. This CDR3 spans 15 amino acids. The DNA for the CDR3 is TGTGCCAGCAGCTTAGCGGGACAGGGGAACTATGGCTACACCTTC. As protein: CASSLAGQGNYGYTF.

The chain employs TRBV6-5 and TRBJ1-1; no reliable D call. CDR1 is MNHEY, CDR2 SVGAGI, per germline. This CDR3 is 13 amino acids long. V lost 8 bases, J lost 4 bases, and 14 bases lay in between. This CDR3 is CASGRGGLTEAFF. The CDR3 nucleotides are TGTGCCAGCGGGCGGGGAGGTCTCACTGAAGCTTTCTTT.

The chain uses TRBV28 and TRBJ2-4; 9 bases map to TRBD2. V lost 8 bases, J lost 5 bases, and 7 bases stayed unmatched. Germline V CDR1 and CDR2: MDHEN, SYDVKM. This CDR3 has 14 residues. The CDR3 region has the DNA TGTGCCAGCTATTCCAGACTAGCGGAAAACATTCAGTACTTC. This codes for CASYSRLAENIQYF.

This chain joins TRBV10-3 and TRBJ2-1; 12 bases map to TRBD2. Germline loops: CDR1 ENHRY, CDR2 SYGVKD. V lost 7 bases to trimming and J lost 1 base; unmatched junction nucleotides: 11. The CDR3 spans 18 residues. The CDR3 region is CAIMKKLAGGPSYNEQFF. The CDR3, as DNA: TGTGCCATCATGAAGAAGCTAGCGGGGGGGCCTTCCTACAATGAGCAGTTCTTC.

The chain recombines TRBV7-2 with TRBJ2-7; the match to TRBD2 covers 10 bases. The CDR3 has 15 residues. V trimming: 1 base; J trimming: 2 bases; junction bases outside the gene matches: 2. The germline CDR1 and CDR2 sequences are SGHTA and FQGNSA. The CDR3 bases are TGTGCCAGCAGCTTAGAACTAGCGGGGACCTACGAGCAGTACTTC. Residues: CASSLELAGTYEQYF.

This clone was observed a few times. The chain couples TRBV5-6 to TRBJ2-7; D gene unclear. The CDR3 runs to 11 residues. Germline V lookup: CDR1 SGHDT, CDR2 YYEEEE. V lost 4 bases, J lost 6 bases, and 8 bases lay in between. CDR3 in DNA: TGTGCCAGCAGCAGTCCGGGCGAGCAGTACTTC. It encodes CASSSPGEQYF.

The rearrangement joins TRBV4-1 to TRBJ2-7; D not resolved. The germline gives CDR1 MGHRA, CDR2 YSYEKL. V gave up 0 bases and J gave up 0 bases, with 15 bases separating them. CDR3 length equals 17 residues. The CDR3 DNA reads TGCGCCAGCAGCCAAGATCGTGCGGCCCGAGACTCCTACGAGCAGTACTTC. This encodes CASSQDRAARDSYEQYF.

A note on this clone: Other nucleotide sequences from this sample produce the same CDR3. The chain joins TRBV5-1 to TRBJ1-1; 7 bases fit TRBD1. Per the germline V gene, CDR1 is SGHRS and CDR2 is YFSETQ. CDR3 length: 13 amino acids. V shed 2 bases and J 5 bases; nucleotides not matched to a gene: 3. The CDR3 DNA is TGCGCCAGCAGCTTAACAGGGGCAACTGAAGCTTTCTTT. Its translation is CASSLTGATEAFF. The whole variable domain, filled in from reference TRBV5-1 and TRBJ1-1, reads KAGVTQTPRYLIKTRGQQVTLSCSPISGHRSVSWYQQTPGQGLQFLFEYFSETQRNKGNFPGRFSGRQFSNSRSEMNVSTLELGDSALYLCASSLTGATEAFFGQGTRLTVV.

The V gene is TRBV12-5, the J gene TRBJ2-1, with TRBD2 identical over 15 bases. Germline trimming cut 5 bases from V and 6 bases from J; bases unmatched to any gene: 20. Germline V CDR1 and CDR2: LGHNT, FRNRAP. The CDR3 covers 21 residues. The CDR3 sequence: CASGPGTKGLAGGTKVNEQFF. Here the CDR3 DNA reads TGTGCTAGTGGTCCCGGGACTAAGGGACTAGCGGGAGGCACCAAGGTCAATGAGCAGTTCTTC.

This clone showed up just once. The genes are TRBV18 and TRBJ2-7; 13 positions match TRBD2. CDR3 length equals 15 residues. Germline-derived CDR1 and CDR2 are KGHSH and LQKENI. Germline trimming cut 5 bases from V and 5 bases from J; bases unmatched to any gene: 6. CDR3 loop: CASSTGTSGINEQYF. The CDR3 DNA follows: TGTGCCAGCTCAACCGGGACTAGCGGGATCAACGAGCAGTACTTC.

The chain has TRBV11-3 and TRBJ2-2; D uncertain. From germline, CDR1 is SGHNT and CDR2 YENEEA. CDR3 length: 14 amino acids. The V end lost 4 bases, the J end lost 2 bases, and 8 bases lay between the germline ends. The CDR3 protein is CASSSMANTGELFF. Here the CDR3 DNA reads TGTGCCAGCAGCTCAATGGCCAACACCGGGGAGCTGTTTTTT. Full variable domain (missing parts from reference TRBV11-3 and TRBJ2-2): EAGVVQSPRYKIIEKKQPVAFWCNPISGHNTLYWYLQNLGQGPELLIRYENEEAVDDSQLPKDRFSAERLKGVDSTLKIQPAELGDSAVYLCASSSMANTGELFFGEGSRLTVL.

This chain uses TRBV4-1 with TRBJ1-1, with 7 positions matching TRBD1. The V segment lost 0 bases and the J segment 3 bases; nucleotides outside the gene matches: 4. The CDR3 is 15 amino acids. Germline V gene lookup returns CDR1 MGHRA and CDR2 YSYEKL. The CDR3 region has the DNA TGCGCCAGCAGCCAAGATGGGACAGATGACACTGAAGCTTTCTTT. Translated: CASSQDGTDDTEAFF.

The chain uses TRBV28 and TRBJ1-2; TRBD1 matches 9 bases. The V and J ends lost 6 bases and 7 bases, in that order; junction bases with no gene match: 3. From germline, CDR1 is MDHEN and CDR2 SYDVKM. The CDR3 contains 12 residues. The CDR3 region has the DNA TGTGCCAGCAGGGGACAGGGAAGTGGCTACACCTTC. This encodes CASRGQGSGYTF.

This clone was seen once. CDR3 sequence (DNA): TGTGCCAGCAGTTTGGACAGCGGTGCCACTGAAGCTTTCTTT. This codes for CASSLDSGATEAFF. The chain uses TRBV6-5 and TRBJ1-1; a weak D match, TRBD1 (6 bases). This CDR3 is 14 amino acids long. The V and J ends lost 4 bases and 4 bases respectively, with 13 bases between them. Germline-derived CDR1 and CDR2 are MNHEY and SVGAGI.

J is TRBJ1-5 and V is TRBV19; the D is unclear. Between the trimmed V and J ends, which lost 4 bases and 5 bases, there was a span of 15 bases. There are 15 residues in the CDR3. Germline CDR1 is LNHDA and CDR2 is SQIVND (reference sequence). In DNA form, the CDR3 reads TGTGCCAGTAGTACGGCCCGAGGGTACGATCAGCCCCAGCATTTT. Its protein is CASSTARGYDQPQHF.

The chain recombines TRBV15 with TRBJ2-7; D uncertain. Germline V gene data show CDR1 as LNHNV and CDR2 as YYDKDF (reference sequence). This CDR3 is built from 16 residues. Trimming took 0 bases from V and 1 from J, leaving 13 bases between them. CDR3 bases: TGTGCCACCAGCAGAGATCCAGACGGAGTTTCCTACGAGCAGTACTTC. This translates into CATSRDPDGVSYEQYF.

The chain recombines TRBV11-3 with TRBJ2-3, with TRBD1 as a possible D gene (6 bases). The V end lost 5 bases, the J end lost 10 bases, and 16 bases lay between the germline ends. The CDR3 is 13 amino acids. Germline assignment: CDR1 SGHNT and CDR2 YENEEA. CDR3 coding DNA: TGTGCCAGCAGCGCAGATGGGGGCAGGGCGCAGTATTTT. This codes for CASSADGGRAQYF.

The V call is TRBV18, the J call TRBJ2-7; tentative D call: TRBD2 (5 bases). Trimming took off 6 bases at V and 4 bases at J, with 25 bases between the two ends. The length of the CDR3 is 17 residues. Germline values: CDR1 KGHSH, CDR2 LQKENI. The CDR3: CASSSVGVGGFKYEQYF. CDR3 nucleotide sequence: TGTGCCAGCTCGTCCGTCGGGGTAGGTGGCTTCAAGTACGAGCAGTACTTC.

As DNA, the CDR3 is TGCGCCAGCAGTGATAAGGGGGCGCCTTACATAGGGGAGCTGTTTTTT. Protein sequence: CASSDKGAPYIGELFF. The chain uses TRBV10-2 and TRBJ2-2; the match to TRBD1 covers 7 bases. Losses at the gene ends were 3 bases for V and 8 bases for J; bases not matched to a gene: 12. Germline CDR1 reads WSHSY; CDR2 reads SAAADI. The CDR3 sequence is 16 residues long.

V is TRBV11-2 and J is TRBJ2-5; 7 bases fit TRBD2. The germline CDR1 and CDR2 sequences are SGHAT and FQNNGV. After removal of 5 bases from V and 1 base from J, the junction contained 7 bases not matched to a gene. The CDR3 length is 15 residues. CDR3 DNA: TGTGCCAGCAGCCCCCGCGGGGGTGCCCAAGAGACCCAGTACTTC. Translated, it gives CASSPRGGAQETQYF.

A few counts support this clone. Different DNA sequences within this sample yield the same CDR3. V gene TRBV6-4 combines with J gene TRBJ2-3, with TRBD2 identical over 13 bases. The germline gives CDR1 MRHNA, CDR2 SNTAGT. CDR3 size: 17 residues. J gave up 2 bases and V 0 bases, and 2 bases lay outside the gene matches. CDR3 nucleotides: TGTGCCAGCAGTGACTCGGGACTAGCGGGGCACACAGATACGCAGTATTTT. It yields the protein CASSDSGLAGHTDTQYF.

The chain joins TRBV5-5 to TRBJ2-2; 7 bases are a match to TRBD2. The CDR3 contains 19 residues. Germline CDR1 reads SGHKS; CDR2 reads YYEKEE (reference sequence). Trimming removed 2 bases from V and 0 bases from J; junction bases left unmatched: 13. The CDR3 DNA is TGTGCCAGCAGCTTCCGGGGAAGCGGGATGTTCGCGAACACCGGGGAGCTGTTTTTT. Amino acids: CASSFRGSGMFANTGELFF.

The rearrangement joins TRBV28 to TRBJ1-2; 8 positions agree with TRBD1. V shed 4 bases, J shed 2 bases, and the junction held 6 bases outside the gene matches. The germline V gene has CDR1 MDHEN and CDR2 SYDVKM. CDR3 length equals 15 residues. The DNA of the CDR3 is TGTGCCAGCAGTTCCCGGACAGGGCCGAACTATGGCTACACCTTC. The encoded protein is CASSSRTGPNYGYTF.

V is TRBV5-6 and J is TRBJ2-7; 7 nucleotides line up with TRBD1. The CDR3 consists of 16 residues. Germline V gene data show CDR1 as SGHDT and CDR2 as YYEEEE. Trimming took 3 bases from V and 5 from J; bases not matched to a gene: 14. CDR3 loop: CASSSPQGQVQHEQYF. Here the CDR3 DNA reads TGTGCCAGCAGCTCCCCACAGGGGCAGGTACAACACGAGCAGTACTTC. The variable domain in full, completed from reference TRBV5-6 and TRBJ2-7, reads DAGVTQSPTHLIKTRGQQVTLRCSPKSGHDTVSWYQQALGQGPQFIFQYYEEEERQRGNFPDRFSGHQFPNYSSELNVNALLLGDSALYLCASSSPQGQVQHEQYFGPGTRLTVT.

The chain has TRBV19 and TRBJ1-3, with D possibly matching TRBD1 (6 bases). CDR3 length: 16 residues. The V and J ends lost 6 bases and 0 bases respectively, with 15 bases between them. Germline values: CDR1 LNHDA, CDR2 SQIVND (reference sequence). The CDR3 protein is CASSPTGRYSGNTIYF. The CDR3 region has the DNA TGTGCCAGTAGCCCGACAGGCAGATACTCTGGAAACACCATATATTTT.

V gene TRBV5-4 combines with J gene TRBJ1-1, with TRBD1 as a possible D gene (5 bases). Germline V lookup: CDR1 SGHNT, CDR2 YYREEE (reference sequence). CDR3 size: 16 residues. Trimming removed 4 bases at V and 1 base at J, with 17 bases between. CDR3 in amino acids: CASSLPGGGPNTEAFF. The CDR3 DNA is TGTGCCAGCAGCCTACCCGGGGGGGGACCGAACACTGAAGCTTTCTTT.